What follows are 20 T cell receptor beta chains derived from one specimen sequenced in a study of identical twins. A single record per CDR3 protein comes from TCRdb applying MiXCR to the 5' RACE reads. The sample lists 140,000 to 150,000 distinct CDR3 sequences, approximately 4% occurring once. Source material: memory T cells sorted from blood. The receptors shown here come from a man aged 18-30 years in good health.

The genes are TRBV19 and TRBJ2-1; D tentatively fits TRBD1 or TRBD2 (7 bases each). The CDR3 is 14 amino acids. CDR1 and CDR2 from the germline V gene are LNHDA and SQIVND (reference sequence). Trimming removed 9 bases from V and 8 bases from J, with 20 bases in between. The CDR3 spells CASSRDYRGDEQFF. The DNA for the CDR3 is TGTGCCAGCTCCCGGGACTACAGGGGAGATGAGCAGTTCTTC.

This clonotype was counted between two and nine times. The J gene is TRBJ1-5, the V gene TRBV7-8; 10 positions match TRBD1. Germline V gene data show CDR1 as SGHVS and CDR2 as FQNEAQ. With V trimmed by 3 bases and J by 4 bases, 3 bases remained unmatched. The length of the CDR3 is 15 residues. CDR3 DNA sequence: TGTGCCAGCAGCTTGGGACAGGGGACTAATCAGCCCCAGCATTTT. Protein product: CASSLGQGTNQPQHF.

This clonotype was counted at least ten times. This sequence joins TRBV3-1 and TRBJ2-1; 10 bases are shared with TRBD1. Germline CDR1 reads LGHDT; CDR2 reads YNNKEL (reference sequence). CDR3 length: 14 residues. Trimming at V came to 3 bases and at J to 15 bases, leaving 11 bases not matched to a gene. The CDR3 sequence is CASSQGTGDHRRFF. Written as DNA, the CDR3 is TGTGCCAGCAGCCAGGGGACAGGGGACCACAGACGGTTCTTC.

The sample holds many counts of this clonotype. The chain couples TRBV27 to TRBJ2-7; D remains ambiguous. Trimming removed 1 base from V and 7 bases from J, with 17 bases in between. Germline CDR1 reads MNHEY; CDR2 reads SMNVEV (reference sequence). The CDR3 sequence is 15 residues long. The CDR3 DNA sequence: TGTGCCAGCAGTTTATGGGTCGGAACCGCGGTTGAGCAGTACTTC. Translating gives CASSLWVGTAVEQYF.

This clonotype was detected many times. The chain recombines TRBV12-3 or TRBV12-4 with TRBJ2-1; a weak D match, TRBD2 (5 bases). V lost 3 bases, J lost 5 bases, and 14 bases lay in between. The CDR3 runs to 15 residues. The chain's CDR3 is CASSLWASTHNEQFF. For the CDR3, the DNA is TGTGCCAGCAGTTTGTGGGCTAGCACCCACAATGAGCAGTTCTTC.

This clonotype came up many times. The chain combines TRBV7-2 with TRBJ2-7; 8 nucleotides align to TRBD1. The germline V gene has CDR1 SGHTA and CDR2 FQGNSA. J lost 2 bases, V lost 6 bases, and 3 bases had no gene match. This CDR3 region has 13 residues. CDR3: CASSLQGAYEQYF. The CDR3 DNA reads TGTGCCAGCAGTTTACAGGGGGCCTACGAGCAGTACTTC.

The chain combines TRBV12-3 or TRBV12-4 with TRBJ2-7, with TRBD2 matching 13 bases. Trimming removed 6 bases from V and 6 bases from J; junction bases left unmatched: 2. This CDR3 comprises 13 residues. The DNA of the CDR3 is TGTGCCAGCAGATGGACTAGCGGGAGCGAGCAGTACTTC. Its translation: CASRWTSGSEQYF.

This clonotype was seen repeatedly, ten times or more. The rearrangement links TRBV27 to TRBJ2-6; D tentatively reads TRBD1 or TRBD2 (6 bases each). Germline V gives CDR1 MNHEY, CDR2 SMNVEV (reference sequence). Trimming stripped 6 bases from V and 3 bases from J, with 24 bases between. The CDR3 consists of 19 residues. CDR3 nucleotide sequence: TGTGCCAGCAGCCCGAGGGGGGCGGTACCCTCCTTTGGGGCCAACGTCCTGACTTTC. Its protein product is CASSPRGAVPSFGANVLTF.

This clonotype occurred many times. This sequence joins TRBV20-1 and TRBJ2-3; no clear D gene. CDR3 length: 15 amino acids. Trimming pared 2 bases from V and 0 bases from J, leaving 12 bases between. Germline V CDR1 and CDR2: DFQATT, SNEGSKA (reference sequence). The DNA for the CDR3 is TGCAGTGCTAGACAGGAATCCTTTAGCACAGATACGCAGTATTTT. This gives the protein CSARQESFSTDTQYF.

Regarding this clonotype: This clone may be a read error of a much larger clone one base away. V is TRBV3-1 and J is TRBJ2-5, with D possibly being TRBD1 or TRBD2 (5 bases each). CDR1 and CDR2 from the germline V gene are LGHDT and YNNKEL (reference sequence). The CDR3 runs to 12 residues. The CDR3 DNA reads TGTGCCAGCAGCGCCTCTTCAGGGACCCAGTGCTTC. The encoded protein is CASSASSGTQCF.

This clonotype was seen ten or more times. The rearrangement uses TRBV10-2 and TRBJ2-4; D uncertain. The length of the CDR3 is 17 residues. CDR1 and CDR2 from the germline V gene are WSHSY and SAAADI. Trimming pared 8 bases from V and 0 bases from J, leaving 20 bases between. CDR3 protein: CASRPPGAGLAKNIQYF. In nucleotides, the CDR3 is TGCGCCAGCCGGCCCCCTGGCGCAGGCCTAGCCAAAAACATTCAGTACTTC.

The chain combines TRBV13 with TRBJ2-2; either TRBD1 or TRBD2 may fit D (5 bases each). The CDR3 runs 16 residues. V shed 4 bases and J shed 0 bases, with 12 bases lying between them. The germline V gene has CDR1 PRHDT and CDR2 FYEKMQ (reference sequence). The DNA of the CDR3 is TGTGCCAGCAGCTCCCAGGGAGCGACGAACACCGGGGAGCTGTTTTTT. This translates into CASSSQGATNTGELFF.

This clonotype came up many times. The chain carries TRBV15 and TRBJ1-5, with D hard to call. The CDR3 is 18 residues long. V was cut by 3 bases and J by 0 bases, with 18 bases left in between. Germline V gene lookup returns CDR1 LNHNV and CDR2 YYDKDF (reference sequence). CDR3 protein: CATSSERQGRGSNQPQHF. The CDR3, as DNA: TGTGCCACCAGCAGCGAGAGGCAAGGGAGAGGTAGCAATCAGCCCCAGCATTTT.

This clonotype occurred many times. Mismatch with germline at one junction end may stem from a read error. In nucleotides, the CDR3 is TGTGCCAGCAGCCTAGCGGGAGGGCCGAGAAATGAGCAGTTCTTC. Translated, it gives CASSLAGGPRNEQFF. This sequence joins TRBV7-2 and TRBJ2-1, with 12 bases aligning to TRBD2. This CDR3 is 15 amino acids long. Germline V gives CDR1 SGHTA, CDR2 FQGNSA.

A few counts support this clonotype. The chain links TRBV5-1 to TRBJ2-7; 9 bases are shared with TRBD1. J lost 7 bases, V lost 4 bases, and 9 bases had no gene match. This CDR3 has 14 residues. CDR1 and CDR2 from the germline V gene are SGHRS and YFSETQ. CDR3 sequence reads: CASSLGQGLGEQYF. The CDR3 DNA follows: TGCGCCAGCAGCCTGGGACAGGGACTGGGGGAGCAGTACTTC.

This clonotype was recorded at least ten times. J is TRBJ1-2 and V is TRBV18; no firm D call. Germline CDR1 reads KGHSH; CDR2 reads LQKENI. V was shortened by 2 bases and J by 6 bases, with 13 bases between the two germline ends. The CDR3 extends over 14 amino acids. The CDR3 DNA is TGTGCCAGCTCACCAGTCTACGGAGTGCATGGCTACACCTTC. This sequence encodes CASSPVYGVHGYTF.

There are many counts of this clonotype. The chain joins TRBV5-1 to TRBJ2-7, with D uncertain. Germline assignment: CDR1 SGHRS and CDR2 YFSETQ. CDR3 length equals 11 residues. V was cut by 2 bases and J by 1 base, with 1 base left in between. The chain's CDR3 is CASSFSYEQYF. The CDR3 bases are TGCGCCAGCAGCTTTTCCTACGAGCAGTACTTC.

This clonotype was seen many times. The chain links TRBV5-6 to TRBJ2-5; possibly TRBD2 for D (5 bases). The CDR3 extends over 15 amino acids. V shed 0 bases and J shed 3 bases, with 12 bases lying between them. The V gene's germline CDR1 is SGHDT and CDR2 YYEEEE. The CDR3 DNA is TGTGCCAGCAGCTTGGCCCTGGGGAGAGAAGAGACCCAGTACTTC. This encodes CASSLALGREETQYF.

Many counts were recorded for this clonotype. The J gene is TRBJ2-3, the V gene TRBV20-1; unclear D gene. The germline V and J ends were trimmed by 0 bases and 7 bases, with 5 bases remaining between them. The CDR3 covers 11 residues. Germline V gives CDR1 DFQATT, CDR2 SNEGSKA (reference sequence). The chain's CDR3 is CSARDLNTQYF. The CDR3 DNA is TGCAGTGCTAGAGATTTAAATACGCAGTATTTT.

The table lists this clonotype with many counts. The chain is built from TRBV6-1 and TRBJ2-2, with 7 positions matching TRBD1. The CDR3 loop spans 14 amino acids. The germline V gene has CDR1 MNHNS and CDR2 SASEGT. J was trimmed by 5 bases and V by 4 bases; bases with no gene match: 4. The CDR3 region has the DNA TGTGCCAGCAGTGGGACAGGTCAAACCGGGGAGCTGTTTTTT. Translated: CASSGTGQTGELFF.